The entry below describes one T cell receptor beta chain. The repertoire was sequenced with immunoSEQ multiplex PCR; TCRdb's copy has only in-frame clones and lacks some. The table has 200,000 to 250,000 clones, 75% to 85% seen once. Per the germline V gene, CDR1 is GTSNPN and CDR2 is SVGIG (reference sequence). With 2 bases clipped from V and 3 bases from J, the junction kept 8 bases outside the gene matches. CDR3 length: 16 residues. This entry comes from a study of blood T cell repertoires in COVID-19. The source is a woman between 45 and 60 years old with acute COVID-19. V is TRBV30 and J is TRBJ2-3; 10 nucleotides agree with TRBD2. Sequenced input: PBMCs or T cells enriched from blood (not recorded which). The DNA of the CDR3 is TGTGCCTGGAGTATAAATAGCGGGGGGCGGACAGATACGCAGTATTTT. As protein: CAWSINSGGRTDTQYF.